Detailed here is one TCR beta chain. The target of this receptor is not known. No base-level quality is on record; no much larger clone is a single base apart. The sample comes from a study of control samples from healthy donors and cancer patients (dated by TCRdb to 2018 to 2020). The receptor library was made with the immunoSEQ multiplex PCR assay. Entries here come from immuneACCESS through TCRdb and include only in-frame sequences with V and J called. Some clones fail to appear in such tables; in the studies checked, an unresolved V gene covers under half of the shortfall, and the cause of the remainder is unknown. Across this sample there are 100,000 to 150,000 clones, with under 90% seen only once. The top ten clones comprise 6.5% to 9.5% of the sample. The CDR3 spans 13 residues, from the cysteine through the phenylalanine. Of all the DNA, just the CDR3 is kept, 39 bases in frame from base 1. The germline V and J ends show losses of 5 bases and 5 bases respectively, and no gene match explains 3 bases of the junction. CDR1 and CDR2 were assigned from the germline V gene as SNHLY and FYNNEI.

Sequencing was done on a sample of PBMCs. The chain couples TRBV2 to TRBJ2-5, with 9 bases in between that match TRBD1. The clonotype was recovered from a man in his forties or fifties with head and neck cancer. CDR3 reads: CASSPGQGETQYF. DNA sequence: TGTGCCAGCAGTCCCGGACAGGGGGAGACCCAGTACTTC.